In its sample, the clone carrying this T cell receptor beta chain was seen many times. Primed by a sample-barcoded 5' primer and a J-beta primer mix, a second PCR proceeded for about 7 to 11 cycles. In TCRdb, the 5' RACE reads were re-called with MiXCR into one record per CDR3 protein. The repertoire holds fewer than 750,000 distinct CDR3 sequences, with about 50% as singletons. The CDR3 has 15 amino acids. Germline trimming cut 3 bases from V and 5 bases from J; bases unmatched to any gene: 10. The record originates from a study of blood T cells in healthy people across ages. The wider study: Template switching recovered approximately one barcoded beta molecule for every two T cells.

Samples each yielded at least 6 micrograms of total RNA. This TCR derives from a woman older than 75 in good health. Source material: blood. The rearrangement uses TRBV12-3 or TRBV12-4 and TRBJ2-7; 7 nucleotides align to TRBD1. CDR3 nucleotides: TGTGCCAGCAGTTTTCGTAGGACAGGAGAACACGAGCAGTACTTC. Translated: CASSFRRTGEHEQYF.